This T cell receptor (beta chain) was identified during a study of cytomegalovirus exposure and HLA in healthy donors. Study results and limitations: Analysis was performed later, and it showed HLA-associated TCR beta chains to be more clonally expanded than equally common others. Researchers reported in a later analysis that a missense DCLRE1C variant was tied to TCR beta V- and J-gene trimming.

To note about this clone: What it recognizes is unknown.

This CDR3 spans 14 amino acids. Looked up from germline, CDR1 is SGHRS and CDR2 is YFSETQ. The V end was cut by 4 bases, the J end by 5 bases, with 15 bases between. PCR used 60 Vbeta primers and 13 Jbeta primers. This table comes from immunoSEQ multiplex PCR, and its TCRdb copy is limited to in-frame clones, with some not included. The sample holds under 150,000 clones, around 77% seen once. The V and J genes are TRBV5-1 and TRBJ1-1, with D possibly being TRBD1 (6 bases). The sequence derives from a woman between 25 and 40 years old in good health and CMV-seropositive. Sequencing input: PBMCs. The DNA of the CDR3 is TGCGCCAGCAGCCTGGACAGTGGCCTTACTGAAGCTTTCTTT. This codes for CASSLDSGLTEAFF.